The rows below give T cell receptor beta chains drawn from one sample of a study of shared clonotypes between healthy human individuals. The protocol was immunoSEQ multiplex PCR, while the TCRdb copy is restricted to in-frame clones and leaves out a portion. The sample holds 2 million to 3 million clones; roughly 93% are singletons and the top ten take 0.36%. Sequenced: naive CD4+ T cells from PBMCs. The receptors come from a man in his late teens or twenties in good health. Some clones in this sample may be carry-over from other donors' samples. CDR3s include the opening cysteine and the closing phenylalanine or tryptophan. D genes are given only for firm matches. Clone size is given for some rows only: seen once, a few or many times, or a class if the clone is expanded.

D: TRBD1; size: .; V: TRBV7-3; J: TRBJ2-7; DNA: TGTGCCAGCAGCCCGGGGACAGGGTTCGACGAGCAGTACTTC; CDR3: CASSPGTGFDEQYF
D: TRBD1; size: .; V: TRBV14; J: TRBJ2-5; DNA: TGTGCCAGCAGCCAAGATCGTGGGACAGGGGTCCAAGAGACCCAGTACTTC; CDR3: CASSQDRGTGVQETQYF
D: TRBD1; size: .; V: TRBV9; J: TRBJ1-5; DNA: TGTGCCAGCAGCGTCACAGGGGGTAATCAGCCCCAGCATTTT; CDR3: CASSVTGGNQPQHF
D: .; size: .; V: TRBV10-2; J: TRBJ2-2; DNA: TGCGCCAGCGTTTTCAAGAGGAGCACCGGGGAGCTGTTTTTT; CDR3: CASVFKRSTGELFF
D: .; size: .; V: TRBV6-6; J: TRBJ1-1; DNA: TGTGCCAGCAGTTACACCCGGAACTCCAACACTGAAGCTTTCTTT; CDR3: CASSYTRNSNTEAFF
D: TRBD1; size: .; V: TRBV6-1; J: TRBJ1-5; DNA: TGTGCCAGCAGTGAAGCGGCAGGGGGGGGTCAGCCCCAGCATTTT; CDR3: CASSEAAGGGQPQHF
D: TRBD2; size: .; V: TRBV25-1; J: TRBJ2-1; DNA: TGTGCCAGCAGTGAAACTAGCGGGAGACTGGATGAGCAGTTCTTC; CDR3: CASSETSGRLDEQFF
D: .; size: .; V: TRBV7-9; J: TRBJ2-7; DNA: TGTGCCAGCAGGTGGGCAGGGTCCTACGAGCAGTACTTC; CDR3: CASRWAGSYEQYF
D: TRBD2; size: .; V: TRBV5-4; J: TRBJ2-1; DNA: TGTGCCAGCAGCCCCGGGACTAGCGGATACAATGAGCAGTTCTTC; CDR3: CASSPGTSGYNEQFF
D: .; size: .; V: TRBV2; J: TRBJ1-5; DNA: TGTGCCAGCAGTGAATCGACAGAGAATCAGCCCCAGCATTTT; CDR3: CASSESTENQPQHF
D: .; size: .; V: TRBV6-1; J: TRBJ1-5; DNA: TGTGCCAGCAGTGAAGCAGTACCAGGGGTCCTTAGCAATCAGCCCCAGCATTTT; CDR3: CASSEAVPGVLSNQPQHF
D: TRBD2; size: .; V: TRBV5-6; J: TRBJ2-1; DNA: TGTGCCAGCAGCTTGATTGCGGGAGGGCCGGACAATGAGCAGTTCTTC; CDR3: CASSLIAGGPDNEQFF
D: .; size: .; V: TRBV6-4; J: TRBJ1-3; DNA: TGTGCCAGAGAGGGGGAGGGAAACACCATATATTTT; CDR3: CAREGEGNTIYF
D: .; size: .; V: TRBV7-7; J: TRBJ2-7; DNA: TGTGCCAGCAGCTTAGGACGGGGGACCGGACAGTACTTC; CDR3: CASSLGRGTGQYF
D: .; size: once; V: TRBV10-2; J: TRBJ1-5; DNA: TGCGCCAGCAGTGAGGGGGGGCAGCCCCAGCATTTT; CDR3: CASSEGGQPQHF
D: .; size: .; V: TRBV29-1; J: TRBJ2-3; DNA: TGCAGCGGCGGACTTACGGTAGATACGCAGTATTTT; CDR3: CSGGLTVDTQYF
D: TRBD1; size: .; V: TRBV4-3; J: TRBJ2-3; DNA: TGCGCCAGCAGTCAACGACAGGGAACAGATACGCAGTATTTT; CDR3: CASSQRQGTDTQYF
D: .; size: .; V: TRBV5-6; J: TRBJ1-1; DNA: TGTGCCAGCAGCTTGTTCGTCAGGGTGAACACTGAAGCTTTCTTT; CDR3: CASSLFVRVNTEAFF
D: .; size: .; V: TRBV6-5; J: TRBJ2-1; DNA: TGTGCCAGCAGTCCTTTACCGGGAGAGCAGTTCTTC; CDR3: CASSPLPGEQFF